The rows below give T cell receptor beta chains drawn from one sample of a study of T cell responses to AZD1222 COVID-19 vaccine. Some clones are missing from TCRdb's copy, which holds only in-frame ones; the method was immunoSEQ multiplex PCR. The table records around 80,000 clones, 80% to 90% of them present only once. The source was peripheral blood, collected 28 days after the second AZD1222 dose. All receptors derive from an adult who received the AZD1222 COVID-19 vaccine. Both conserved end residues are part of each CDR3. A D gene is named only where the DNA matches it firmly. Part of the rows lack a size; the others show once, few, many or a class for expanded clones.

V,size,D,J,DNA,CDR3
TRBV30,few,NA,TRBJ2-7,TGTGCCTGGAGTTCCGGGACTGATAGCTCCTACGAGCAGTACTTC,CAWSSGTDSSYEQYF
TRBV3-1/TRBV3-2,NA,TRBD1,TRBJ2-7,TGTGCCAGCAGCCCACGGACAGGGGTTCCCCACGAGCAGTACTTC,CASSPRTGVPHEQYF
TRBV5-6,NA,NA,TRBJ2-3,TGTGCCAGCAGCCGAGGCGGGCCGTCCTTGGTGGATACGCAGTATTTT,CASSRGGPSLVDTQYF
TRBV6-2/TRBV6-3,NA,NA,TRBJ1-5,TGTGCCAGCAGTTACTCGACGGGTTTTTGGAATCAGCCCCAGCATTTT,CASSYSTGFWNQPQHF
TRBV28,NA,NA,TRBJ2-7,TGTGCCAGCAGTTTTGCGGCCGTCTCGTACTTC,CASSFAAVSYF
TRBV28,NA,TRBD1,TRBJ1-6,TGTGCCAGCAGTTTATTGCAGGGGGTTGGTTCACCCCTCCACTTT,CASSLLQGVGSPLHF
TRBV12-3/TRBV12-4,NA,NA,TRBJ1-4,TGTGCCAGCAGTTTTCAGCGGGAAAAACTGTTTTTT,CASSFQREKLFF
TRBV6-5,NA,NA,TRBJ1-3,TGTGCCAGCAGGTCACAGGGCTCTGGAAACACCATATATTTT,CASRSQGSGNTIYF
TRBV19,once,NA,TRBJ1-1,TGTGCCAGTACCGAGGTGGGGGTTGAGACTGAAGCTTTCTTT,CASTEVGVETEAFF
TRBV28,NA,TRBD1,TRBJ2-7,TGTGCCAGCAGTCCAGGGGGCGCTTCATGGGAGCAGTACTTC,CASSPGGASWEQYF
TRBV4-2,NA,TRBD2,TRBJ2-1,TGTGCCAGCAGCCAAGTTGGGTCCACTAGCGGGGCGAATGAGCAGTTCTTC,CASSQVGSTSGANEQFF
TRBV7-6,NA,NA,TRBJ1-1,TGTGCAGTACAGGGTCTGAACACTGAAGCTTTCTTT,CAVQGLNTEAFF
TRBV2,NA,NA,TRBJ2-7,TGTGCCAGTAGTGAAGCGCTTCGGGCAGGGTACTCCTACGAGCAGTACTTC,CASSEALRAGYSYEQYF
TRBV28,NA,NA,TRBJ2-2,TGTGCCAGCATGAGGACCGGGGAGCTGTTTTTT,CASMRTGELFF
TRBV28,NA,NA,TRBJ2-7,TGTGCCAGCCATGCGGGACAGAGCTCCTACGAGCAGTACTTC,CASHAGQSSYEQYF
TRBV4-2,once,TRBD1,TRBJ1-5,TGTGCCAGCTCTGGGGACAGGGGAGGAAGTCAGCCCCAGCATTTT,CASSGDRGGSQPQHF
TRBV2,few,NA,TRBJ2-5,TGTGCCAGCAGGGGGCGAAGGGAGACCCAGTACTTC,CASRGRRETQYF
TRBV19,NA,NA,TRBJ1-1,TGTGCCAGTAGTAGTCAGTCCTGGGGTTTAGAAGCTTTCTTT,CASSSQSWGLEAFF
TRBV4-1,NA,TRBD1,TRBJ1-2,TGCGCCAGCAGCCAAGCAGAACAGGGGTATGGCTACACCTTC,CASSQAEQGYGYTF
TRBV6-6,NA,TRBD1,TRBJ1-5,TGTGCCAGCAGAAGGACGGGGACAGGGCACAATCAGCCCCAGCATTTT,CASRRTGTGHNQPQHF
TRBV19,NA,NA,TRBJ1-2,TGTGCCAGTAGTATAAGCCCAGGACAGTTCTATGGCTACACCTTC,CASSISPGQFYGYTF
TRBV12-3/TRBV12-4,once,NA,TRBJ1-1,TGTGCCAGCAGTTTTCAAGGCCCTGAAGCTTTCTTT,CASSFQGPEAFF
TRBV14,once,NA,TRBJ1-4,TGTGCCAGCAGCCATTCAGGGCCTCTTAATGAAAAACTGTTTTTT,CASSHSGPLNEKLFF
TRBV11-2,NA,NA,TRBJ1-5,TGTGCCAGCAGCTCCGAAAATGCGGGCAATCAGCCCCAGCATTTT,CASSSENAGNQPQHF
TRBV28,NA,NA,TRBJ1-4,TGTGCCAGCAGCCGCCCCGCTAATGAAAAACTGTTTTTT,CASSRPANEKLFF
TRBV7-8,NA,NA,TRBJ1-5,TGTGCCAGCAGCTTAGGGAGGACACCCATCAGCAATCAGCCCCAGCATTTT,CASSLGRTPISNQPQHF
TRBV18,NA,NA,TRBJ1-4,TGTGCCAGCTCACAGGTCGGGCTGGGGGCCACTAGCGAAAAACTGTTTTTT,CASSQVGLGATSEKLFF
TRBV28,NA,NA,TRBJ1-1,TGTGCCAGCAGTTCCCGGGTCCTGCTTAGGCCGAACACTGAAGCTTTCTTT,CASSSRVLLRPNTEAFF
TRBV5-6,few,NA,TRBJ1-6,TGTGCCAGCAGCTTTCGGGCCTTGTCTTATAATTCACCCCTCCACTTT,CASSFRALSYNSPLHF
TRBV2,NA,NA,TRBJ2-3,TGTGCCAGCAGTGAATGGTGGGCAGGGAGCACAGATACGCAGTATTTT,CASSEWWAGSTDTQYF
TRBV6-4,NA,TRBD1,TRBJ2-1,TGTGCCAGCAGCCTAAGGACAGGGAGTGATGAGCAGTTCTTC,CASSLRTGSDEQFF
TRBV7-6,NA,TRBD1,TRBJ2-1,TGTGCCAGCAGCTTAATGAGACAGGGGGCCGCTGAGCAGTTCTTC,CASSLMRQGAAEQFF
TRBV9,few,TRBD2,TRBJ2-3,TGTGCCAGCAGTCCGGGACTAGCAATCGATACGCAGTATTTT,CASSPGLAIDTQYF
TRBV6-1,NA,TRBD1,TRBJ2-7,TGTGCCAGCAGTGAAGCCGGGACAGGGAACTACGAGCAGTACTTC,CASSEAGTGNYEQYF